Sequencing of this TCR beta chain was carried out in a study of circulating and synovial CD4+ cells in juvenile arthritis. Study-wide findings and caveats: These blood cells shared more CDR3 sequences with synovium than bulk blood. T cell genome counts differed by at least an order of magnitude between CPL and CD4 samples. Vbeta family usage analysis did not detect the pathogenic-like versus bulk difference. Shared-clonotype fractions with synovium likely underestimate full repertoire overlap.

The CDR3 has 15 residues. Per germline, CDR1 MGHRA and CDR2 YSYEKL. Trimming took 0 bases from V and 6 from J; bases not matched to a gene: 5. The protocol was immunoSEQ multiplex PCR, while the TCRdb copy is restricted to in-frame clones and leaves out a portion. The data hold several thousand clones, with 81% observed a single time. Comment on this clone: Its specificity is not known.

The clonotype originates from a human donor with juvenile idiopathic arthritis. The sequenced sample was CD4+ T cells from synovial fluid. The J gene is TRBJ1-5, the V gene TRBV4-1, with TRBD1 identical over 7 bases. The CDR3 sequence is CASSQEWAGGQPQHF. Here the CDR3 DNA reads TGCGCCAGCAGCCAAGAGTGGGCAGGGGGTCAGCCCCAGCATTTT.